Each of the 9 T cell receptor beta chains below was sequenced from the same sample in a study of OX40 agonist ivuxolimab in advanced cancers. Profiling relied on immunoSEQ multiplex PCR, and the TCRdb table lists in-frame clones only, not all of them. The sample includes 85,000 to 95,000 clones, about 91% of them seen just once. The sequencing here drew on CD4+ or CD8+ T cells sorted from blood, taken in a trial of the OX40 agonist ivuxolimab. The source is an adult with an advanced solid tumor such as melanoma, head and neck, liver or kidney cancer.

The chain carries TRBV28 and TRBJ2-1, with 11 bases lining up with TRBD2. V was clipped by 6 bases and J by 7 bases; unmatched bases: 2. Germline CDR1 is MDHEN and CDR2 is SYDVKM. This CDR3 spans 13 amino acids. CDR3 sequence: CASRASGRNEQFF. CDR3 in DNA: TGTGCCAGCAGGGCTAGCGGGAGGAATGAGCAGTTCTTC.

This clone was detected only once. This chain joins TRBV2 and TRBJ2-5, with unresolved D. This CDR3 region has 12 residues. Germline V gene lookup returns CDR1 SNHLY and CDR2 FYNNEI. The germline V and J ends were trimmed by 8 bases and 4 bases, with 11 bases remaining between them. The CDR3 DNA follows: TGTGCCAGCCGCCGGTTGGGAGAGACCCAGTACTTC. This translates into CASRRLGETQYF.

This clone was recorded once. The CDR3 here is CASSLSGSSHEQYF. The DNA for the CDR3 is TGTGCCAGCAGCTTAAGCGGGAGTTCTCACGAGCAGTACTTC. The V and J genes are TRBV7-9 and TRBJ2-7; 8 positions match TRBD2. The CDR3 has 14 residues. The ends lost 2 bases at V and 5 bases at J; junction bases unmatched: 5. Germline loops: CDR1 SEHNR, CDR2 FQNEAQ (reference sequence).

This chain connects TRBV5-1 to TRBJ1-1; 7 bases line up with TRBD1. The CDR3 is made up of 14 amino acids. From germline, CDR1 is SGHRS and CDR2 YFSETQ. The junction had 1 base not matched to a gene; V was cut back by 1 base and J by 1 base. The DNA of the CDR3 is TGCGCCAGCAGCTTGACAGGGGAGAACACTGAAGCTTTCTTT. Its translation: CASSLTGENTEAFF.

J is TRBJ2-7 and V is TRBV11-1; 9 bases match TRBD1. Losses at the gene ends were 0 bases for V and 0 bases for J; bases not matched to a gene: 3. Germline CDR1 is SGHAT and CDR2 is FQDESV (reference sequence). The CDR3 runs 16 residues. This chain's CDR3 is CASSLAAGQGSYEQYF. The CDR3 DNA follows: TGTGCCAGCAGCTTAGCGGCGGGACAGGGCTCCTACGAGCAGTACTTC.

J is TRBJ1-2 and V is TRBV28; D ambiguous. V was cut by 1 base and J by 8 bases, with 11 bases left in between. Germline V CDR1 and CDR2: MDHEN, SYDVKM. The length of the CDR3 is 13 residues. Here the CDR3 reads CASSLSGFQGYTF. CDR3 bases: TGTGCCAGCAGTTTATCCGGGTTTCAAGGCTACACCTTC.

Turning to this clone: Other DNA sequences in this specimen translate into the identical CDR3. The chain joins TRBV6-1 to TRBJ2-2, with 8 nucleotides matching TRBD1. Germline CDR1 MNHNS, CDR2 SASEGT. V was pared by 3 bases and J by 2 bases, with 2 bases of the junction left unmatched. The CDR3 is 15 amino acids. The CDR3 DNA reads TGTGCCAGCAGTGACAGGGGGCGAAACACCGGGGAGCTGTTTTTT. Protein product: CASSDRGRNTGELFF.

The chain couples TRBV6-1 to TRBJ2-5, with 8 nucleotides matching TRBD1. The CDR3 covers 12 residues. Germline trimming cut 5 bases from V and 5 bases from J; bases unmatched to any gene: 1. The V gene's germline CDR1 is MNHNS and CDR2 SASEGT. The chain's CDR3 is CASSTGGETQYF. Here the CDR3 DNA reads TGTGCCAGCAGTACAGGGGGGGAGACCCAGTACTTC.

The J gene is TRBJ1-3, the V gene TRBV6-4; the D is unclear. There are 16 residues in the CDR3. CDR1 and CDR2 (germline): MRHNA, SNTAGT. V dropped 0 bases and J dropped 0 bases, with 9 bases sitting between them. CDR3 in amino acids: CASSDSSVYSGNTIYF. The CDR3 DNA reads as TGTGCCAGCAGTGACTCTTCGGTCTACTCTGGAAACACCATATATTTT.